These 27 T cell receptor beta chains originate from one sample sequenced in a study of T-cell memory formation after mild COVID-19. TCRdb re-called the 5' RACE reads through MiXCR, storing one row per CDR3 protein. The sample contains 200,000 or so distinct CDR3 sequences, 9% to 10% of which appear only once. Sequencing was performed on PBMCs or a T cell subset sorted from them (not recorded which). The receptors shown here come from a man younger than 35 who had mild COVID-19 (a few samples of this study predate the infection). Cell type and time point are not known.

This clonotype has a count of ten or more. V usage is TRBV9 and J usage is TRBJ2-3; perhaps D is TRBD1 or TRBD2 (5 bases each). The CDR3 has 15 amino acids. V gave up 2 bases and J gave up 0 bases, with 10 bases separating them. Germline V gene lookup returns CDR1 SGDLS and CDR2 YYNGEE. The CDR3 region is CASSVRGPSTDTQYF. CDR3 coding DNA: TGTGCCAGCAGCGTCCGGGGACCGAGCACAGATACGCAGTATTTT.

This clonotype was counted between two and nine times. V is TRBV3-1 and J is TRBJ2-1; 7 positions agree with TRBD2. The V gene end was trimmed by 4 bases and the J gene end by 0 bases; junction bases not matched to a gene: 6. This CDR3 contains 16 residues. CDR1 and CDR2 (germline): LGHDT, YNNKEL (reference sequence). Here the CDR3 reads CASSPGGRGSYNEQFF. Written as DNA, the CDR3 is TGTGCCAGCAGCCCGGGGGGAAGGGGCTCCTACAATGAGCAGTTCTTC.

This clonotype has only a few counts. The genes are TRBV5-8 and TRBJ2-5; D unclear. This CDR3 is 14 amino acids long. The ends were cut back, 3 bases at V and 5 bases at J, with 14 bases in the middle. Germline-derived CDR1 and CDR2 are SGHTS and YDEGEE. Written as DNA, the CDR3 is TGTGCCAGCAGCTGGATTCGGGTTACTGAGACCCAGTACTTC. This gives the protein CASSWIRVTETQYF.

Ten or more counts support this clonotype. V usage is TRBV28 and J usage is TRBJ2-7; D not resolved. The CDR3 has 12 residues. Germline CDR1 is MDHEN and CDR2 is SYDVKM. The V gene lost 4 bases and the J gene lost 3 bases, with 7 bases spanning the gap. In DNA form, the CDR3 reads TGTGCCAGCAGTTCGCCGGGCTACGAGCAGTACGTC. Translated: CASSSPGYEQYV.

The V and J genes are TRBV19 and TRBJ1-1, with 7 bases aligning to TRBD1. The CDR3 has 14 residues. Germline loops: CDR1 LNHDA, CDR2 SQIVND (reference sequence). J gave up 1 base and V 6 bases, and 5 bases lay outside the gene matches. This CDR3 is CASRPGQWNTEAFF. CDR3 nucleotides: TGTGCCAGTAGACCGGGACAGTGGAACACTGAAGCTTTCTTT.

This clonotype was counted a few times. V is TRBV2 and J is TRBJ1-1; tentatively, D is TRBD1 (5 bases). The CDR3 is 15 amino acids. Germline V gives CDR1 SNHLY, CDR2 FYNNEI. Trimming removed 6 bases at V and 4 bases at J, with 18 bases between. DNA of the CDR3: TGTGCCAGCAGGGGGACCAGGGAGCTTCGCACTGAAGCTTTCTTT. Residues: CASRGTRELRTEAFF.

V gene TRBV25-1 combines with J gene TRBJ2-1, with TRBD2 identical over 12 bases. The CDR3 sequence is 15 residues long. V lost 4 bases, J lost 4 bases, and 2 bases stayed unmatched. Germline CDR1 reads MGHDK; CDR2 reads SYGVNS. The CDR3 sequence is CASSVLAGGYNEQFF. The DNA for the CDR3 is TGTGCCAGCAGTGTACTAGCGGGGGGATACAATGAGCAGTTCTTC.

CDR3 bases: TGCGCCAGCAGCTCCCGTGGGGGACAGAACTCTGGAAACACCATATATTTT. This sequence encodes CASSSRGGQNSGNTIYF. V usage is TRBV5-1 and J usage is TRBJ1-3; 7 bases align to TRBD1. There are 17 residues in the CDR3. Germline CDR1 and CDR2: SGHRS and YFSETQ. Germline trimming cut 3 bases from V and 0 bases from J; bases unmatched to any gene: 9.

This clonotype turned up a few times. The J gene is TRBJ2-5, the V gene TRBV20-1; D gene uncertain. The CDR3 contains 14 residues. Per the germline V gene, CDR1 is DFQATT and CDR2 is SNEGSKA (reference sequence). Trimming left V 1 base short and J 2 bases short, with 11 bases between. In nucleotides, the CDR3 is TGCAGTGCTAGAGTGGCGGTATCTCAAGAGACCCAGTACTTC. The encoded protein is CSARVAVSQETQYF.

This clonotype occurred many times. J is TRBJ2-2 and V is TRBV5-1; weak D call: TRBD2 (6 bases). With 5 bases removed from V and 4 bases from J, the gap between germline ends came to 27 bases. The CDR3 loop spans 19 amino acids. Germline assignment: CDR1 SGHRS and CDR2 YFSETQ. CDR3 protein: CASSSSVTELASSTGELFF. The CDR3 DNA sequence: TGCGCCAGCAGTAGTAGTGTGACCGAACTAGCCTCGAGCACCGGGGAGCTGTTTTTT.

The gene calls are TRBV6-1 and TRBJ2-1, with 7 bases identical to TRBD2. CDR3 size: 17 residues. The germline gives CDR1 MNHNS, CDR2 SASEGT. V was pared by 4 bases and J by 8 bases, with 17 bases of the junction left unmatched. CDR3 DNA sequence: TGTGCCAGCAGTGGAACATTGTACCGGCGGGGGAAAGATGAGCAGTTCTTC. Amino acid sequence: CASSGTLYRRGKDEQFF.

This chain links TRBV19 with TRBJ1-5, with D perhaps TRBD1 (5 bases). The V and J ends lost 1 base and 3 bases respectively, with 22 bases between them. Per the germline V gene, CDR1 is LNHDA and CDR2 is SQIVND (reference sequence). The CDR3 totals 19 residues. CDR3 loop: CASSIAPWGPEALNQPQHF. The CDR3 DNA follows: TGTGCCAGTAGTATAGCCCCCTGGGGACCGGAAGCCCTCAATCAGCCCCAGCATTTT.

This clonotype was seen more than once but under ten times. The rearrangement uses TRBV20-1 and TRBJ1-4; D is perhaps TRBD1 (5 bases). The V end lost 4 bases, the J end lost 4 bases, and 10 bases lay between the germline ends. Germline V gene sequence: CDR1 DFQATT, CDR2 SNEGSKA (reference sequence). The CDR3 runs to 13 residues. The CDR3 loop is CSANRGLNEKLFF. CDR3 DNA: TGCAGTGCTAATCGGGGCCTTAATGAAAAACTGTTTTTT.

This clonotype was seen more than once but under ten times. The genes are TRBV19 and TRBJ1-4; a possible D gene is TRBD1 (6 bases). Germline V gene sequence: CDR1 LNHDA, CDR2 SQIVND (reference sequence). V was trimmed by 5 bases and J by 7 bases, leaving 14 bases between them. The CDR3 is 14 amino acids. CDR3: CASSPLQGGEKLFF. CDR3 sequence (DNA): TGTGCCAGTAGTCCCCTCCAAGGGGGTGAAAAACTGTTTTTT.

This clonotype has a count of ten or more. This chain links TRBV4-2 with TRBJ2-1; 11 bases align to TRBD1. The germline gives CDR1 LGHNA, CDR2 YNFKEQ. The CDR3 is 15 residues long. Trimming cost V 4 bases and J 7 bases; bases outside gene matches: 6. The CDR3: CASSPGQGATNEQFF. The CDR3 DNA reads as TGTGCCAGCAGCCCCGGACAGGGGGCAACGAATGAGCAGTTCTTC.

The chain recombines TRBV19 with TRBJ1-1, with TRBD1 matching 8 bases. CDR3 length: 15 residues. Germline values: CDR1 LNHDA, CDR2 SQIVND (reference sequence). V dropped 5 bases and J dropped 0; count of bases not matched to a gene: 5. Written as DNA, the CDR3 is TGTGCCAGTAGTGTCCGGGACAGGTTGAACACTGAAGCTTTCTTT. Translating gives CASSVRDRLNTEAFF.

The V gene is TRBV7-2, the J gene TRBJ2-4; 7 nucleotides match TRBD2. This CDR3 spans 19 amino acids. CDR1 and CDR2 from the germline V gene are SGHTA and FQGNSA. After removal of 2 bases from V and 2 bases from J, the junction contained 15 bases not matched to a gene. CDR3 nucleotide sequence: TGTGCCAGCAGCTTACGGATGGGAGGGCTGGAGACCACCAAAAACATTCAGTACTTC. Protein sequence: CASSLRMGGLETTKNIQYF.

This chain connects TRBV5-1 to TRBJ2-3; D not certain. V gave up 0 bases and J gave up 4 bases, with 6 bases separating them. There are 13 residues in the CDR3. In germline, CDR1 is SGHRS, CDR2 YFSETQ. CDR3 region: CASSLGIPDTQYF. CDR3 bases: TGCGCCAGCAGCTTGGGTATCCCAGATACGCAGTATTTT.

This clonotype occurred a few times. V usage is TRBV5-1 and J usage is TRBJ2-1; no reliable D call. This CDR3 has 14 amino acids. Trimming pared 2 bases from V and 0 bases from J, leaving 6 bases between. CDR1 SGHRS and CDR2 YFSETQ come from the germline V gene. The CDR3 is CASSLHSSYNEQFF. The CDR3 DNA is TGCGCCAGCAGCTTACATAGCTCCTACAATGAGCAGTTCTTC.

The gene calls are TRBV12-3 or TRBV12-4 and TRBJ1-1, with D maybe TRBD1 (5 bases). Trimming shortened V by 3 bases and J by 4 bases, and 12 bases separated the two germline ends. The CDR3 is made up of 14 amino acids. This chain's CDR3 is CASSLAGIGTEAFF. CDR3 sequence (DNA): TGTGCCAGCAGTTTGGCAGGGATTGGCACTGAAGCTTTCTTT.

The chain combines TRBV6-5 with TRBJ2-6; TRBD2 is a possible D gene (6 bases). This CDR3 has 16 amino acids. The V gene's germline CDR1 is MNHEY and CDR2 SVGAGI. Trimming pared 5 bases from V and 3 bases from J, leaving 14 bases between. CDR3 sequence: CASSRRAGFGANVLTF. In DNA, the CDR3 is TGTGCCAGCAGTCGCCGGGCGGGGTTTGGGGCCAACGTCCTGACTTTC.

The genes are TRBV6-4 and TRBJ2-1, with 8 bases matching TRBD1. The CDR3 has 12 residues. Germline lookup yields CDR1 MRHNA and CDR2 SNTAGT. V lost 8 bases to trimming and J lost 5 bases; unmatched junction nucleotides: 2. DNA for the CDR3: TGTGCCAGCGGACAGGGACACAATGAGCAGTTCTTC. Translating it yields CASGQGHNEQFF.

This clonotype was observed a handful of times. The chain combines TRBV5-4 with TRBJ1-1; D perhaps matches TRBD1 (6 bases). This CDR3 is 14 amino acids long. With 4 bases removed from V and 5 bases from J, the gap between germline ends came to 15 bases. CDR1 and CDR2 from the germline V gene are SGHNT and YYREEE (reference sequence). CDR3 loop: CASSHRGQVTEAFF. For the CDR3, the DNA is TGTGCCAGCAGCCACCGGGGGCAGGTGACTGAAGCTTTCTTT.

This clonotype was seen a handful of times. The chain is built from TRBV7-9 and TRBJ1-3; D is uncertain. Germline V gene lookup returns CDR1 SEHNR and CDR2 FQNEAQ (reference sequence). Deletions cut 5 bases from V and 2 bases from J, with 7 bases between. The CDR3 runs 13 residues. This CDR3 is CASSAQAGNTIYF. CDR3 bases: TGTGCCAGCAGCGCCCAGGCTGGAAACACCATATATTTT.

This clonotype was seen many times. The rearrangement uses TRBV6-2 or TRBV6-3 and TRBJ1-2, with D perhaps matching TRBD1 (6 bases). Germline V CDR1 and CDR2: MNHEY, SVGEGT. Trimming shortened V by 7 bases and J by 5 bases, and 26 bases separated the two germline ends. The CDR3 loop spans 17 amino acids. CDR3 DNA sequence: TGTGCCAGCAACGACCAGCGGGACACCCTTAAGGGGTATGGCTACACCTTC. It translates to CASNDQRDTLKGYGYTF.

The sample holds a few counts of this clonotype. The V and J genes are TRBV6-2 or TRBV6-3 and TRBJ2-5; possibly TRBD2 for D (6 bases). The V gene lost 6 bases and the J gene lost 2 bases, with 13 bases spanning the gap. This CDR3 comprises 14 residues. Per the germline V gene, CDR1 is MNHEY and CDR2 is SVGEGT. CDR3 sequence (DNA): TGTGCCAGCAGCGAGGGACTCCGACAAGAGACCCAGTACTTC. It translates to CASSEGLRQETQYF.

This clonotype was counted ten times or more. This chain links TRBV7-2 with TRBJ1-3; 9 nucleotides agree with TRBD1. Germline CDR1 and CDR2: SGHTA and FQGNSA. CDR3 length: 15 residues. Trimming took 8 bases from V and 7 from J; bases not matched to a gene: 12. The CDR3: CASGRTGTGPNTIYF. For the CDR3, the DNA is TGTGCCAGCGGCCGTACCGGGACAGGGCCCAACACCATATATTTT.